The source of this TCR beta chain is a study of cytomegalovirus exposure and HLA in healthy donors (dated by TCRdb to about 2017). Context from the whole study: An earlier analysis of some 550 of the donors reported approximately 300 Gb of sequence data and some 120 million unique TCR beta sequences from some 180 million T cells. An early release covering just under 650 HLA-typed donors comprised around 300 gigabases of sequencing data and tens of millions of unique TCR sequences. The later analysis used no new phenotypic data to find candidate immune exposures, relying instead on TCR beta sequences and their occurrence across donors. An earlier analysis of 450 to 750 of the donors used high-throughput TCR beta sequencing to judge whether each TCR beta V gene segment behaved as functional or pseudogenic. The study aimed to test whether signatures of past pathogen exposure could be identified by cataloging public T cell receptors. A later analysis re-examined previously published TCR beta repertoires from about 700 donors and added high-resolution HLA genotyping to investigate patterns of TCR occurrence. Among under 450 genotyped donors of the cohort, an average of around 240,000 unique TCR beta nucleotide sequences were sequenced per donor, roughly 20% of them non-productive. Donor age, sex, ethnicity and CMV serostatus were collected together with the repertoire data. A later genetic analysis used genome-wide SNP genotypes for 398 of the 666 donors, treating that subset as a discovery cohort. Along with the roughly 670-subject first cohort, a separate validation cohort of over 90 different subjects was used. Of the approximately 400 genotyped donors, 65% to 90% were placed in the genetic ancestry cluster associated with self-reported Caucasian donors. High-throughput TCR immunosequencing, statistical association of individual TCRs with disease status, and machine learning were combined to predict cytomegalovirus infection status. Every repertoire in the discovery cohort had been generated on one and the same sequencing platform. HLA typing covered class I and class II loci at four-digit resolution. Typing coverage differed by locus: A, B, C, DRB1 and DQB1 were typed in roughly 620-640 donors, DQA1 in around 500, DPA1 in 600 to 610, and DPB1 in 472. Using immunosequencing, the study profiled T cell repertoires from around 680 subjects and related those repertoires to cytomegalovirus serostatus. Five DR-DQ haplotypes were handled as single units for association and clustering because linkage in the cohort was strong.

On this clone: There is no known antigen for this receptor. There are no base qualities to consult, and no much larger clone falls within one base.

CDR1 and CDR2, looked up from the germline V gene (reference sequence), are LNHDA and SQIVND. Germline trimming: 5 bases from V, 4 bases from J; junction bases outside gene matches: 11. The CDR3, cysteine through phenylalanine, is 16 amino acids long. Just CDR3 DNA is preserved here, 48 bases in frame from base 1. The cohort consisted of more than 650 healthy bone marrow donors. At the time of sampling, every cohort member was nominally healthy, though immune exposures that went unrecorded were likely present. The donor was CMV seronegative and was included in the group of over 300 seronegative cohort members. A peripheral blood sample was collected from each donor, and TCR beta sequencing was performed on peripheral blood mononuclear cells. Genomic DNA was extracted from the blood cell samples with the Qiagen DNeasy Blood Extraction Kit. The method was the immunoSEQ multiplex PCR assay. The multiplex PCR relied on a mix of 60 forward primers for TCR Vbeta segments and 13 reverse primers for TCR Jbeta segments. The CDR3 region of rearranged TCR beta genes was amplified from genomic DNA with a multiplex PCR assay. Amplified TCR beta libraries were sequenced as 87-base-pair reads on the Illumina HiSeq System. For the original study's pipeline: A later analysis tallied around 82 million unique TCR beta chains across the 666 repertoires, and some 10 million of those chains were shared by two or more donors. To remove PCR and sequencing errors, raw reads were error-corrected and collapsed into unique sequences using a nearest-neighbor algorithm that merged closely related sequences. Alignment of CDR3 sequences to IMGT reference sequences was used to assign V, D and J gene segments. For a sequence to be retained, a match of at least six nucleotides was required to both a V gene segment and a J gene segment. A rearrangement counted as productive if the CDR3 had no stop codons and remained in frame with V and J, and every other rearrangement counted as non-productive. CDR3 was defined according to IMGT convention as the region running from the second conserved V-encoded cysteine to the conserved J-encoded phenylalanine. The earlier analysis of 587 of the donors excluded sequences that lacked an unambiguous match to a single V gene segment. In an earlier analysis of 587 of the donors, V segments were called functional above 56.7% productive rearrangements and were called segregating when the between-donor standard deviation exceeded 5%. To diagnose cytomegalovirus status from the catalog of TCR beta chain sequences, a statistical classification framework was built. In a later analysis, V and J genes were assigned by comparing TCR nucleotide sequences against IMGT/GENE-DB human TR gene sequences. A later analysis assigned CDR3 sequences and most-parsimonious VDJ recombination scenarios with the TCRdist pipeline. In a later analysis, every TCR beta chain was defined by the combination of its CDR3 amino acid sequence and its V-gene family, and reads without a unique V-gene family were dropped. A later analysis removed 550 to 700 highly shared, low-generation-probability nucleotide sequences to deal with suspected cross-contamination and a sequencing artifact. In a later analysis, a clonal expansion index was calculated for each public chain from normalized within-repertoire ranks of inferred template counts. In a later analysis, generation probabilities were computed using a VDJ recombination model fitted to out-of-frame rearrangements, and the results were checked against IGoR. In a later analysis, TCR-TCR, TCR-HLA and TCR-CMV co-occurrence was scored with hypergeometric tests, and a repertoire-size bias correction was applied to TCR pairs. A later analysis estimated false discovery rates by permuting HLA or CMV assignments 20 times. In a later analysis, co-occurring TCRs were grouped with DBSCAN, and TCRdist sequence similarity was added when clustering was performed within HLA-allele-positive subsets. Repertoires with fewer than 30,000 or more than 120,000 public chains, plus five repertoires with anomalous nucleotide sharing, were excluded from co-occurrence clustering. TCRdb took over this immuneACCESS table, retaining in-frame rearrangements with V and J assigned. Such tables are incomplete; in checked studies, under half of the missing clones stem from an unresolved V gene, and the remainder is unexplained. V and J calls and clone size are given by that table; D and trimming were obtained from the DNA. A total of approximately 210,000 clones appear in this sample, about 81% of them only once. The ten largest make up 1.5% to 2% of the sample.

The investigation overall reported the following: In the study, 150 to 200 TCR beta chains were listed as associated with cytomegalovirus. In a later analysis, the rate of TCR association differed among HLA loci, with DRB1 alleles having the most associated TCRs and HLA-C alleles having the fewest. The classifier was reported to diagnose cytomegalovirus status with high specificity and sensitivity in both the original and validation cohorts. Most TCR sequences were seen in very few donors, while some public TCRs were found in many individuals. Sequencing depth was assumed to be roughly uniform across donors in the presence/absence analyses, though that assumption may not hold. A later genetic analysis associated a missense DCLRE1C variant with V-gene and J-gene trimming of TCR beta chains, and an independent cohort replicated the association. CMV serostatus was the only immune exposure information available for the cohort. Because HLA typing was unavailable for some donors at each locus, only the typed subset was used in association tests. When HLA alleles, especially DR and DQ, strongly co-occurred, TCR associations were difficult to assign to individual alleles. Correlated functional status among segregating V segments might reflect linkage disequilibrium, but an unknown experimental factor could not be ruled out. Over 15 rarely observed V segments, including chromosome 9 orphons, were excluded from the earlier analysis of a few hundred of the donors because counts were too low. The authors suggested that the approach could potentially be extended to other disease states and immunological phenotypes. The cohort was sequenced for TCR beta chains only, and without alpha or paired-chain data the features that could be detected were limited. Compared with the 666-donor mean, donors in an Asian-associated ancestry cluster had fewer N-insertions in productive TCRs, according to a later genetic analysis. According to a later analysis, parvovirus B19, influenza, CMV and Epstein-Barr virus appeared linked to several top co-occurrence clusters. The 87-base-pair reads could not distinguish some IMGT-functional V segments, including TRBV6-2 and TRBV6-3, so those segments were excluded. In an earlier analysis of about 540 of the donors, most TCR beta V segments were observed in productive rearrangements about 87% or about 30% of the time, broadly matching IMGT annotations. A group of highly shared sequence variants was considered likely to be a technical artifact of the sequencing pipeline. A further reported finding was that TCR beta sequences accurately predicted the HLA-A and HLA-B alleles for most subjects in the first cohort. A later analysis found that HLA-associated TCR beta chains were more clonally expanded and had lower generation probabilities than equally common non-associated chains. In vitro tests confirmed that a few of the cytomegalovirus-associated TCR beta chains recognize cytomegalovirus antigens. A later analysis found that most CMV-associated TCR beta chains appeared HLA-restricted, with HLA associations seemingly driven largely by CMV exposure. In a later analysis, about 16,000 TCR beta sequences were associated with specific HLA alleles at a false discovery rate of 0.05.

The sequence derives from a man younger than 35 in good health and CMV-seronegative. Material: PBMCs. The chain employs TRBV19 and TRBJ1-2; 9 central nucleotides agree with TRBD1. The CDR3 in this case is CASSVGNRGLSYGYTF. Read as DNA, the sequence is TGTGCCAGTAGTGTGGGTAACAGGGGGCTAAGCTATGGCTACACCTTC.